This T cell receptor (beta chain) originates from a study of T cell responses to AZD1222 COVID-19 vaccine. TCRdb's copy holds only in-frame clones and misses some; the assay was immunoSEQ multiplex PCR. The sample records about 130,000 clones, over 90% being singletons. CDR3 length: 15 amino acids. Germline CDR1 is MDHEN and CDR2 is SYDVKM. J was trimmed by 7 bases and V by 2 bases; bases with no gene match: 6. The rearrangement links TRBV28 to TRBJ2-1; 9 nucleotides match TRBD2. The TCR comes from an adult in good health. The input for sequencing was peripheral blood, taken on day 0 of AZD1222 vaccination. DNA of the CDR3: TGTGCCAGCAGTTTAGCGGGAGGGCGAGAAAATGAGCAGTTCTTC. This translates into CASSLAGGRENEQFF.